This record concerns one TCR beta chain sequence. The CDR3 has 13 residues. Germline loops: CDR1 SGHAT, CDR2 FQNNGV. Trimming took 1 base from V and 6 from J, leaving 6 bases between them. Here immunoSEQ multiplex PCR was the method, and the copy in TCRdb shows in-frame clones only, minus some. The sample has fewer than 200,000 clones, 90% seen once. The data were obtained in a study of control samples from healthy donors and cancer patients. The TCR was taken from a woman in her fifties or sixties in good health. The sequencing input was blood. V usage is TRBV11-2 and J usage is TRBJ2-2; D not resolved. This CDR3 reads CASSLGEAGELFF. DNA of the CDR3: TGTGCCAGCAGCTTAGGGGAAGCCGGGGAGCTGTTTTTT.